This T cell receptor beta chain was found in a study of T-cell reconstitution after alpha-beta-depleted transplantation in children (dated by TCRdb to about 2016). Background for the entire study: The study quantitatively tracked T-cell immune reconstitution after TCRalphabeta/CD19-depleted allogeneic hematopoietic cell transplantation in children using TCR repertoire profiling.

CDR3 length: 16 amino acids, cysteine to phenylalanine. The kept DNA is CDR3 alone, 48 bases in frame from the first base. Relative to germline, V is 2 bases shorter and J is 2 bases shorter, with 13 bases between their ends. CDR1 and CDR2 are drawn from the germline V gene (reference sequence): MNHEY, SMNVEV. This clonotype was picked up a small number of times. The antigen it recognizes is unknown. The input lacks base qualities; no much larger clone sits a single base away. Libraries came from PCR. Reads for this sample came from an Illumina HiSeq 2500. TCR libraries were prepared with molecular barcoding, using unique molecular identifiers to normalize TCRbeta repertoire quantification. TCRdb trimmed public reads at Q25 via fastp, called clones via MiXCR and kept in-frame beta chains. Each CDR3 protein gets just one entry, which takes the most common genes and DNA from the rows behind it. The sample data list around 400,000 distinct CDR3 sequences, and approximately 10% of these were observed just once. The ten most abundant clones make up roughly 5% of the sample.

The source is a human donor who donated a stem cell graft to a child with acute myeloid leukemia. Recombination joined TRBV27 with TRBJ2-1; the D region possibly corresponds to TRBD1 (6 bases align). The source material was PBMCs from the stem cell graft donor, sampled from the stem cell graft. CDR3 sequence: CASSLGFGTTYNEQFF. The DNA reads TGTGCCAGCAGTTTAGGGTTTGGGACAACCTACAATGAGCAGTTCTTC.